This entry features one T cell receptor (beta chain) sequence. Its antigen is unknown. V lost 2 bases and J 13 bases, leaving 8 bases between the germline ends. The CDR3 sequence is 11 residues long. Per the germline V gene, CDR1 is SNHLY and CDR2 is FYNNEI. The data were taken from a study of T cells after yellow fever vaccination. For the study at large: Preparation used SMART-Seq v4 Ultra Low Input for the low-cell-number fractions.

Template-switching 5'RACE yielded the TCR cDNA; a universal primer site and UMIs were added in the process. Each CDR3 protein is one row after TCRdb ran MiXCR on the 5' RACE reads. The data contain about 320,000 distinct CDR3 sequences, roughly an eighth of them singletons. Study outcomes and limitations: Weaker overall was a secondary response that nonetheless peaked faster, on day 5 versus 15. In post-booster samples, most primary-vaccination clones reappeared (about 96% CD4, around 87% CD8).

The receptor was isolated from a man between 18 and 29 years old who received the YFV17D yellow fever vaccine. This chain connects TRBV2 to TRBJ2-2; D possibly corresponds to TRBD1 (5 bases). The specimen comprised CD4+ T cells sorted from PBMCs, sampled 15 days after the yellow fever booster vaccination. As DNA, the CDR3 is TGTGCCAGCAGTGAACAGGGCGTGCTGTTTTTT. It specifies CASSEQGVLFF.